This passage covers 21 T cell receptor beta chains from one sample sequenced in a study of blood T cell repertoires in COVID-19. Assay used: immunoSEQ multiplex PCR; TCRdb lists only in-frame clones, some missing. The sample contains about 200,000 clones, approximately 84% of which appear only once. The sample consisted of PBMCs or T cells enriched from blood (not recorded which). The receptors were sampled from a man between 35 and 55 years old who had recovered from COVID-19.

The rearrangement links TRBV5-1 to TRBJ2-7; 11 bases are a match to TRBD2. Per the germline V gene, CDR1 is SGHRS and CDR2 is YFSETQ. CDR3 length: 15 residues. V lost 3 bases to trimming and J lost 4 bases; unmatched junction nucleotides: 6. The CDR3 region is CASSSGLAELYEQYF. DNA of the CDR3: TGCGCCAGCAGCTCGGGACTAGCGGAGTTGTACGAGCAGTACTTC.

The gene calls are TRBV10-3 and TRBJ2-7, with TRBD1 as a possible D gene (5 bases). Trimming pared 8 bases from V and 2 bases from J, leaving 19 bases between. The CDR3 covers 15 residues. Germline CDR1 reads ENHRY; CDR2 reads SYGVKD. The CDR3 region has the DNA TGTGCCATCTCAGTAGGGGATGGCGGTACCTACGAGCAGTACTTC. Translation: CAISVGDGGTYEQYF.

This clone was detected only a few times. V usage is TRBV11-2 and J usage is TRBJ2-7; unclear D gene. Trimming took 1 base from V and 1 from J, leaving 5 bases between them. CDR1 SGHAT and CDR2 FQNNGV come from the germline V gene. The CDR3 loop spans 13 amino acids. CDR3 nucleotides: TGTGCCAGCAGCTTAGGAGTTTCCTACGAGCAGTACTTC. Protein product: CASSLGVSYEQYF. Using reference TRBV11-2 and TRBJ2-7 for the parts outside the CDR3, the full variable domain is EAGVAQSPRYKIIEKRQSVAFWCNPISGHATLYWYQQILGQGPKLLIQFQNNGVVDDSQLPKDRFSAERLKGVDSTLKIQPAKLEDSAVYLCASSLGVSYEQYFGPGTRLTVT.

The rearrangement joins TRBV9 to TRBJ2-1; TRBD2 might be the D (5 bases). CDR1 and CDR2 from the germline V gene are SGDLS and YYNGEE. The CDR3 has 15 amino acids. V lost 3 bases to trimming and J lost 0 bases, with 10 bases between them. In nucleotides, the CDR3 is TGTGCCAGCAGCGGTTATGGGAGCTCCTACAATGAGCAGTTCTTC. Protein product: CASSGYGSSYNEQFF.

The CDR3 region has the DNA TGCAGCGTTGTGGCAGGAAATTTCTACGAGCAGTACTTC. This sequence encodes CSVVAGNFYEQYF. The chain combines TRBV29-1 with TRBJ2-7; D is unresolved. Trimming removed 4 bases from V and 3 bases from J, with 13 bases in between. The CDR3 length is 13 residues. Germline CDR1 reads SQVTM; CDR2 reads ANQGSEA.

As DNA, the CDR3 is TGCGCCAGCAGTCAACTGGACAGGGTTTACGAGCAGTACTTC. This gives the protein CASSQLDRVYEQYF. The rearrangement links TRBV23-1 to TRBJ2-7; 8 bases fit TRBD1. TRBV23-1 is sorted into the ORF group, with uncertain function. The length of the CDR3 is 14 residues. V shed 2 bases and J 4 bases; nucleotides not matched to a gene: 4.

This clone was counted once. The V call is TRBV18, the J call TRBJ2-4, with D maybe TRBD1 (5 bases). V was trimmed by 2 bases and J by 0 bases, leaving 11 bases between them. Germline V gene data show CDR1 as KGHSH and CDR2 as LQKENI. The CDR3 has 16 residues. Here the CDR3 reads CASSPVEGEAKNIQYF. DNA of the CDR3: TGTGCCAGCTCACCAGTAGAAGGGGAAGCCAAAAACATTCAGTACTTC.

This sequence joins TRBV6-5 and TRBJ2-3; 11 nucleotides line up with TRBD2. The V segment lost 6 bases and the J segment 6 bases; nucleotides outside the gene matches: 8. This CDR3 contains 15 residues. From germline, CDR1 is MNHEY and CDR2 SVGAGI. CDR3 in amino acids: CASSGLAGGWDTQYF. CDR3 DNA sequence: TGTGCCAGCAGCGGGCTAGCGGGAGGCTGGGATACGCAGTATTTT.

This clone was seen a handful of times. The chain joins TRBV10-1 to TRBJ2-7; no clear D gene. The length of the CDR3 is 14 residues. V lost 6 bases and J lost 3, with 15 bases in between. CDR1 and CDR2 from the germline V gene are WNHNN and SYGVQD (reference sequence). CDR3 nucleotides: TGCGCCAGCAGCAATCTAGAGTTCGGCTACGAGCAGTACTTC. It encodes CASSNLEFGYEQYF.

The V call is TRBV12-3 or TRBV12-4, the J call TRBJ1-2; TRBD1 is a possible D gene (5 bases). V lost 3 bases and J lost 9, with 11 bases in between. The length of the CDR3 is 12 residues. CDR3 DNA: TGTGCCAGCAGTTTCACGACAGACCGCTACACCTTC. As protein: CASSFTTDRYTF.

J is TRBJ2-3 and V is TRBV24-1; D is possibly TRBD2 (5 bases). Germline assignment: CDR1 KGHDR and CDR2 SFDVKD. This CDR3 is built from 14 residues. V was shortened by 1 base and J by 1 base, with 5 bases between the two germline ends. The DNA of the CDR3 is TGTGCCACCAGTGATTTCGGGGGCACAGATACGCAGTATTTT. This translates into CATSDFGGTDTQYF.

The gene calls are TRBV7-2 and TRBJ2-7; the match to TRBD1 covers 11 bases. The CDR3 runs to 15 residues. Germline-derived CDR1 and CDR2 are SGHTA and FQGNSA. V lost 6 bases to trimming and J lost 6 bases; unmatched junction nucleotides: 10. The CDR3 sequence is CASSPTGQGVAEQYF. The CDR3 DNA reads TGTGCCAGCAGTCCGACGGGACAGGGGGTAGCCGAGCAGTACTTC.

The CDR3 DNA is TGTGCCAGCAGGGTGGGACAGGGGGTGAACTATGGCTACACCTTC. This sequence encodes CASRVGQGVNYGYTF. The chain is built from TRBV6-5 and TRBJ1-2; 11 bases fit TRBD1. With 6 bases clipped from V and 2 bases from J, the junction kept 5 bases outside the gene matches. The CDR3 consists of 15 residues. The germline V gene has CDR1 MNHEY and CDR2 SVGAGI.

The chain links TRBV11-3 to TRBJ2-7; TRBD1 aligns across 9 bases. The J segment lost 2 bases and the V segment lost 1 base, leaving 3 bases of the junction unmatched. The CDR3 runs to 15 residues. Germline V lookup: CDR1 SGHNT, CDR2 YENEEA. DNA of the CDR3: TGTGCCAGCAGCTTAGGGGGACAGGGCACCTACGAGCAGTACTTC. It yields the protein CASSLGGQGTYEQYF.

V is TRBV5-4 and J is TRBJ2-7; 7 positions match TRBD1. Per the germline V gene, CDR1 is SGHNT and CDR2 is YYREEE (reference sequence). After removal of 5 bases from V and 6 bases from J, the junction contained 11 bases not matched to a gene. CDR3 length equals 14 residues. The CDR3, as DNA: TGTGCCAGCAGTCGGGACAGTAGGAAACGCGAGCAGTACTTC. This sequence encodes CASSRDSRKREQYF.

The chain has TRBV2 and TRBJ1-3; D remains unclear. This CDR3 region has 15 residues. From germline, CDR1 is SNHLY and CDR2 FYNNEI. V was pared by 6 bases and J by 2 bases, with 14 bases between. The chain's CDR3 is CASSQAGYPGNTIYF. The CDR3 DNA is TGTGCCAGCAGCCAAGCCGGGTATCCTGGAAACACCATATATTTT.

The genes are TRBV7-2 and TRBJ1-4; maybe TRBD1 (6 bases). Germline V gene lookup returns CDR1 SGHTA and CDR2 FQGNSA. V lost 3 bases and J 8 bases, leaving 13 bases between the germline ends. The CDR3 extends over 14 amino acids. In nucleotides, the CDR3 is TGTGCCAGCAGCTTGGGGGCGGTATACGAAAAACTGTTTTTT. Translation gives CASSLGAVYEKLFF.

The chain is built from TRBV12-5 and TRBJ2-5, with TRBD1 matching over 10 bases. The J segment lost 0 bases and the V segment lost 6 bases, leaving 13 bases of the junction unmatched. This CDR3 has 18 amino acids. Germline V CDR1 and CDR2: LGHNT, FRNRAP. The CDR3 sequence: CASGEGKGQGTYQETQYF. The CDR3, as DNA: TGTGCTAGTGGAGAAGGGAAGGGACAGGGGACTTACCAAGAGACCCAGTACTTC.

The rearrangement uses TRBV25-1 and TRBJ1-2; D ambiguous. Germline V gives CDR1 MGHDK, CDR2 SYGVNS. The CDR3 consists of 14 residues. V was clipped by 3 bases and J by 4 bases, with 12 bases between them. The CDR3: CASSDWGGIYGYTF. DNA for the CDR3: TGTGCCAGCAGTGATTGGGGAGGTATCTATGGCTACACCTTC.

The gene calls are TRBV30 and TRBJ2-5; 7 positions match TRBD1. Germline V CDR1 and CDR2: GTSNPN, SVGIG (reference sequence). V was clipped by 2 bases and J by 4 bases; unmatched bases: 7. The CDR3 contains 14 residues. CDR3 in amino acids: CAWSRGAGGETQYF. CDR3 DNA: TGTGCCTGGAGTAGGGGCGCAGGGGGAGAGACCCAGTACTTC.

This clone was detected only once. The rearrangement uses TRBV3-1 (or the pseudogene TRBV3-2) and TRBJ2-5; a weak D match, TRBD1 (6 bases). There are 13 residues in the CDR3. With 7 bases removed from V and 5 bases from J, the gap between germline ends came to 14 bases. Germline CDR1 is LGHDT and CDR2 is YNNKEL (reference sequence). The CDR3 sequence is CASTLQGEETQYF. The CDR3 nucleotides are TGTGCCAGCACCTTACAGGGCGAGGAGACCCAGTACTTC.